A single sample gave rise to the 15 T cell receptor beta chains below, sequenced in a study of shared clonotypes between healthy human individuals (TCRdb year 2020). The library was built by means of the immunoSEQ multiplex PCR assay. In TCRdb, the immuneACCESS table is reduced to in-frame sequences with V and J assigned. These tables do not hold every clone; where another copy was compared, an unresolved V gene accounts for under half, and the others remain unexplained. Present in this sample are some 2,000,000 clones, approximately 96% of which were seen just once. The ten largest account for roughly 0.13% of the sample. The specimen sequenced was naive CD4+ T cells sorted from blood. The cell subset or site label corresponds to: CD45RA+ positively selected. Receptors originate from a man aged 18 to 29 in good health.

This clone was detected once. This sequence joins TRBV5-1 and TRBJ2-3; D not resolved. V was pared by 0 bases and J by 2 bases, with 10 bases between. This CDR3 region has 15 residues. The germline V gene has CDR1 SGHRS and CDR2 YFSETQ. In DNA form, the CDR3 reads TGCGCCAGCAGCTTGGGAACTAAACACACAGATACGCAGTATTTT. It yields the protein CASSLGTKHTDTQYF.

This clone was detected a few times. The chain uses TRBV7-9 and TRBJ1-6, with D maybe TRBD1 (5 bases). The V end was cut by 4 bases, the J end by 4 bases, with 8 bases between. This CDR3 comprises 14 residues. Germline values: CDR1 SEHNR, CDR2 FQNEAQ (reference sequence). DNA for the CDR3: TGTGCCAGCAGCTCGACAGTTTATAATTCACCCCTCCACTTT. Translation: CASSSTVYNSPLHF.

The chain joins TRBV7-8 to TRBJ2-2, with D possibly matching TRBD2 (5 bases). The CDR3 has 16 residues. CDR1 and CDR2 (germline): SGHVS, FQNEAQ. V lost 0 bases and J lost 6, with 14 bases in between. The CDR3 DNA follows: TGTGCCAGCAGCTTAGCGAGTCTAGCTTTGGCCGGGGAGCTGTTTTTT. Its protein is CASSLASLALAGELFF.

The chain recombines TRBV7-9 with TRBJ1-1; D is perhaps TRBD1 (6 bases). Trimming removed 4 bases at V and 8 bases at J, with 17 bases between. Germline lookup yields CDR1 SEHNR and CDR2 FQNEAQ (reference sequence). This CDR3 spans 14 amino acids. In DNA, the CDR3 is TGTGCCAGCAGCTCCCCCACAGGGAGGTCCGAAGCTTTCTTT. It yields the protein CASSSPTGRSEAFF.

This chain links TRBV7-8 with TRBJ2-5; D uncertain. Trimming pared 3 bases from V and 3 bases from J, leaving 8 bases between. Germline CDR1 and CDR2: SGHVS and FQNEAQ. CDR3 length: 13 residues. The CDR3 spells CASSFGIKETQYF. The CDR3 coding sequence is TGTGCCAGCAGCTTTGGGATCAAAGAGACCCAGTACTTC.

This chain links TRBV2 with TRBJ2-1; TRBD2 agrees at 7 bases. The CDR3 length is 16 residues. V was pared by 6 bases and J by 7 bases, with 15 bases of the junction left unmatched. Germline values: CDR1 SNHLY, CDR2 FYNNEI. CDR3 amino acids: CASSAASGKSLNEQFF. In DNA form, the CDR3 reads TGTGCCAGCAGCGCCGCAAGCGGGAAGAGCCTAAATGAGCAGTTCTTC.

This chain links TRBV5-1 with TRBJ2-7; D unclear. The CDR3 is 11 amino acids. Germline V gene lookup returns CDR1 SGHRS and CDR2 YFSETQ. V shed 8 bases and J shed 4 bases, with 10 bases lying between them. CDR3 loop: CARLGFYEQYF. Written as DNA, the CDR3 is TGCGCCAGGTTAGGGTTTTACGAGCAGTACTTC.

The chain recombines TRBV10-3 with TRBJ1-1; D may be TRBD1 (5 bases). V was clipped by 11 bases and J by 0 bases, with 10 bases between them. Per germline, CDR1 ENHRY and CDR2 SYGVKD. The CDR3 consists of 12 residues. The CDR3 loop reads CAGGDMNTEAFF. The DNA for the CDR3 is TGTGCCGGGGGAGATATGAACACTGAAGCTTTCTTT.

This chain joins TRBV6-5 and TRBJ1-1; 8 bases align to TRBD1. The CDR3 is 12 residues long. Looked up from germline, CDR1 is MNHEY and CDR2 is SVGAGI. With 6 bases clipped from V and 11 bases from J, the junction kept 8 bases outside the gene matches. CDR3 DNA: TGTGCCAGCAGCCGATCCGGGACAGGCGCTTTCTTT. It is translated as CASSRSGTGAFF.

The count of this clone is one. This specimen includes other DNA sequences encoding the same CDR3. J is TRBJ2-2 and V is TRBV4-1, with D tentatively TRBD2 (5 bases). This CDR3 comprises 14 residues. Germline V gene data show CDR1 as MGHRA and CDR2 as YSYEKL. Trimming took 4 bases from V and 5 from J, leaving 11 bases between them. This CDR3 is CASSRAGGTGELFF. The CDR3 DNA follows: TGCGCCAGCAGCCGGGCAGGAGGAACCGGGGAGCTGTTTTTT.

This chain links TRBV27 with TRBJ1-1; TRBD1 aligns across 8 bases. CDR1 and CDR2 from the germline V gene are MNHEY and SMNVEV (reference sequence). J lost 4 bases, V lost 8 bases, and 12 bases had no gene match. The CDR3 contains 15 residues. CDR3 sequence: CASCPHRDRPTEAFF. CDR3 nucleotides: TGTGCCAGCTGCCCGCACCGGGACAGGCCCACTGAAGCTTTCTTT.

The chain has TRBV2 and TRBJ1-1; 7 bases match TRBD1. The germline gives CDR1 SNHLY, CDR2 FYNNEI. After removal of 5 bases from V and 4 bases from J, the junction contained 4 bases not matched to a gene. This CDR3 is 13 amino acids long. CDR3 residues: CASSQGGSTEAFF. The CDR3 DNA sequence: TGTGCCAGCAGTCAGGGGGGCAGCACTGAAGCTTTCTTT.

The V call is TRBV5-1, the J call TRBJ2-1; no clear D gene. V was clipped by 0 bases and J by 0 bases, with 10 bases between them. Germline CDR1 SGHRS, CDR2 YFSETQ. This CDR3 comprises 16 residues. The chain's CDR3 is CASSLDTLNSYNEQFF. As DNA, the CDR3 is TGCGCCAGCAGCTTGGACACATTAAACTCCTACAATGAGCAGTTCTTC.

The rearrangement links TRBV27 to TRBJ1-2; D is uncertain. The CDR3 consists of 12 residues. V lost 2 bases and J lost 8, with 9 bases in between. Germline-derived CDR1 and CDR2 are MNHEY and SMNVEV (reference sequence). DNA of the CDR3: TGTGCCAGCAGTTTAAGTGGCAGGGGCTACACCTTC. Protein sequence: CASSLSGRGYTF.

J is TRBJ1-1 and V is TRBV30; D may be TRBD1 (6 bases). The CDR3 runs to 15 residues. Germline CDR1 is GTSNPN and CDR2 is SVGIG (reference sequence). V dropped 4 bases and J dropped 5 bases, with 20 bases sitting between them. The CDR3 region is CAWNRGVGARTEAFF. CDR3 sequence (DNA): TGTGCCTGGAATCGTGGCGTGGGGGCTCGGACTGAAGCTTTCTTT.